These 19 T cell receptor beta chains were sequenced from one sample in a study of long-term antiretroviral therapy in people with HIV. At survey level, the immunoSEQ assay was run in its v3.0 version. Clones were sequenced by immunoSEQ multiplex PCR, and TCRdb holds only the in-frame ones, with some missing. The data contain 30,000 to 50,000 clones, more than 80% of them singletons. The sequencing used unsorted PBMCs, collected 3.1 years after starting antiretroviral therapy. The receptors derive from a woman in her fifties or sixties with HIV.

V and J are TRBV5-1 and TRBJ1-4, with D possibly matching TRBD1 (5 bases). CDR1 is SGHRS and CDR2 is YFSETQ in the germline V gene. V was pared by 4 bases and J by 5 bases, with 15 bases between. The CDR3 length is 15 residues. The CDR3 spells CASSAEGRLNEKLFF. The CDR3 nucleotides are TGCGCCAGCAGCGCCGAGGGGAGATTGAATGAAAAACTGTTTTTT.

The J gene is TRBJ1-5, the V gene TRBV27; D not certain. This CDR3 spans 13 amino acids. Trimming removed 2 bases at V and 3 bases at J, with 5 bases between. Per the germline V gene, CDR1 is MNHEY and CDR2 is SMNVEV (reference sequence). The CDR3 is CASSLGYNQPQHF. The CDR3 coding sequence is TGTGCCAGCAGTTTAGGCTACAATCAGCCCCAGCATTTT.

The rearrangement uses TRBV4-3 and TRBJ1-1; possible D gene TRBD1, 6 bases. Trimming removed 1 base at V and 1 base at J, with 13 bases between. Germline-derived CDR1 and CDR2 are LGHNA and YSLEER. The CDR3 has 16 residues. DNA of the CDR3: TGCGCCAGCAGCCAAGCAACACAGGGCCCGAACACTGAAGCTTTCTTT. This encodes CASSQATQGPNTEAFF.

V and J are TRBV6-6 and TRBJ2-3; possible D gene TRBD1, 6 bases. With 6 bases removed from V and 4 bases from J, the gap between germline ends came to 20 bases. Germline lookup yields CDR1 MNHNY and CDR2 SVGAGI (reference sequence). The length of the CDR3 is 16 residues. The CDR3 DNA follows: TGTGCCAGCAGCACAGGGACCTCCCTGGGCGCAGATACGCAGTATTTT. The encoded protein is CASSTGTSLGADTQYF.

This clone was counted a single time. This chain joins TRBV6-1 and TRBJ2-7, with D tentatively TRBD1 (5 bases). Germline V gives CDR1 MNHNS, CDR2 SASEGT. The CDR3 consists of 14 residues. Trimming took 1 base from V and 3 from J, leaving 10 bases between them. The CDR3 sequence: CASSEGGRYYEQYF. CDR3 sequence (DNA): TGTGCCAGCAGTGAAGGGGGCCGGTACTACGAGCAGTACTTC.

The J gene is TRBJ2-1, the V gene TRBV2; D is ambiguous. The CDR3 covers 11 residues. In germline, CDR1 is SNHLY, CDR2 FYNNEI. V was pared by 8 bases and J by 3 bases, with 5 bases between. CDR3 amino acids: CASGSYNEQFF. CDR3 nucleotide sequence: TGTGCCAGCGGTAGCTACAATGAGCAGTTCTTC.

The count of this clone is one. The V and J genes are TRBV5-8 and TRBJ2-7; TRBD1 is a possible D gene (6 bases). Trimming pared 6 bases from V and 0 bases from J, leaving 16 bases between. This CDR3 contains 15 residues. From germline, CDR1 is SGHTS and CDR2 YDEGEE. CDR3 loop: CASKQGPISSYEQYF. The DNA for the CDR3 is TGTGCCAGCAAACAGGGCCCGATAAGCTCCTACGAGCAGTACTTC. The full variable domain, its missing parts supplied by reference TRBV5-8 and TRBJ2-7, is EAGVTQSPTHLIKTRGQQATLRCSPISGHTSVYWYQQALGLGLQFLLWYDEGEERNRGNFPPRFSGRQFPNYSSELNVNALELEDSALYLCASKQGPISSYEQYFGPGTRLTVT.

CDR3 region: CASSGSPNEKLFF. CDR3 nucleotides: TGTGCCAGCAGTGGAAGTCCAAATGAAAAACTGTTTTTT. The chain joins TRBV2 to TRBJ1-4; D is undetermined. The CDR3 is made up of 13 amino acids. The V and J ends lost 4 bases and 5 bases respectively, with 8 bases between them. Germline lookup yields CDR1 SNHLY and CDR2 FYNNEI.

The chain combines TRBV11-2 with TRBJ2-1, with TRBD2 matching 8 bases. With V trimmed by 5 bases and J by 2 bases, 2 bases remained unmatched. The CDR3 has 14 amino acids. Germline V gene lookup returns CDR1 SGHAT and CDR2 FQNNGV. The CDR3 DNA reads as TGTGCCAGCAGCCGCGGGGGGACCTACAATGAGCAGTTCTTC. Protein: CASSRGGTYNEQFF.

The chain recombines TRBV5-1 with TRBJ2-2; no clear D gene. V lost 7 bases and J 6 bases, leaving 16 bases between the germline ends. Per germline, CDR1 SGHRS and CDR2 YFSETQ. The CDR3 extends over 14 amino acids. The CDR3 loop reads CASLLTPNSGELFF. The CDR3, as DNA: TGCGCCAGCCTACTAACACCAAATTCCGGGGAGCTGTTTTTT. The full variable domain, with the rest looked up from reference TRBV5-1 and TRBJ2-2, is KAGVTQTPRYLIKTRGQQVTLSCSPISGHRSVSWYQQTPGQGLQFLFEYFSETQRNKGNFPGRFSGRQFSNSRSEMNVSTLELGDSALYLCASLLTPNSGELFFGEGSRLTVL.

The genes are TRBV4-1 and TRBJ1-1; D gene ambiguous. V was clipped by 1 base and J by 0 bases, with 18 bases between them. Germline loops: CDR1 MGHRA, CDR2 YSYEKL. This CDR3 is 18 amino acids long. The CDR3 coding sequence is TGCGCCAGCAGCCAAGGTCAATTAGGACGGGTCATGAACACTGAAGCTTTCTTT. It specifies CASSQGQLGRVMNTEAFF.

The V gene is TRBV29-1, the J gene TRBJ1-2, with D possibly matching TRBD1 (6 bases). V lost 4 bases and J lost 4, with 10 bases in between. CDR3 length: 12 amino acids. Germline CDR1 is SQVTM and CDR2 is ANQGSEA. The CDR3 loop is CSVGTGSYGYTF. The CDR3 DNA reads TGCAGCGTTGGAACAGGGAGCTATGGCTACACCTTC.

This chain connects TRBV9 to TRBJ1-1, with D possibly TRBD1 on 6 matching bases. V lost 0 bases and J 3 bases, leaving 18 bases between the germline ends. The CDR3 covers 17 residues. The germline V gene encodes CDR1 SGDLS and CDR2 YYNGEE. The chain's CDR3 is CASSVGGFRGRDTEAFF. For the CDR3, the DNA is TGTGCCAGCAGCGTAGGAGGATTCAGGGGCCGGGACACTGAAGCTTTCTTT.

The chain employs TRBV27 and TRBJ2-3, with 10 positions matching TRBD2. V dropped 3 bases and J dropped 0; count of bases not matched to a gene: 6. Germline V lookup: CDR1 MNHEY, CDR2 SMNVEV (reference sequence). The CDR3 covers 17 residues. The CDR3 region has the DNA TGTGCCAGCAGTTTGTGGGTAGCGGGGGGTAGCACAGATACGCAGTATTTT. This gives the protein CASSLWVAGGSTDTQYF.

This chain uses TRBV7-2 with TRBJ2-2; TRBD1 is a possible D gene (5 bases). Germline values: CDR1 SGHTA, CDR2 FQGNSA. The CDR3 totals 14 residues. V gave up 9 bases and J gave up 0 bases, with 11 bases separating them. CDR3 loop: CASSWGANTGELFF. The CDR3 DNA follows: TGTGCCAGTTCCTGGGGCGCGAACACCGGGGAGCTGTTTTTT.

The chain is built from TRBV7-9 and TRBJ1-2, with D perhaps matching TRBD1 (6 bases). Germline CDR1 reads SEHNR; CDR2 reads FQNEAQ (reference sequence). The CDR3 has 16 amino acids. Trimming took 2 bases from V and 5 from J, leaving 18 bases between them. CDR3 protein: CASSLLPGDLRYGYTF. The CDR3, as DNA: TGTGCCAGCAGCTTACTCCCAGGGGATCTACGGTATGGCTACACCTTC. Supplemented by reference TRBV7-9 and TRBJ1-2, the full variable domain reads DTGVSQNPRHKITKRGQNVTFRCDPISEHNRLYWYRQTLGQGPEFLTYFQNEAQLEKSRLLSDRFSAERPKGSFSTLEIQRTEQGDSAMYLCASSLLPGDLRYGYTFGSGTRLTVV.

This chain uses TRBV7-3 with TRBJ2-1; 14 nucleotides match TRBD2. This CDR3 has 16 amino acids. V lost 1 base to trimming and J lost 8 bases; unmatched junction nucleotides: 4. Germline CDR1 and CDR2: SGHTA and FQGTGA. The CDR3, as DNA: TGTGCCAGCAGCTTAATGGGGACTAGCGGGGGTGATGAGCAGTTCTTC. Its protein product is CASSLMGTSGGDEQFF.

The chain employs TRBV5-4 and TRBJ2-5, with 7 bases fitting TRBD1. The germline V gene has CDR1 SGHNT and CDR2 YYREEE (reference sequence). V was clipped by 3 bases and J by 4 bases; unmatched bases: 9. This CDR3 contains 15 residues. The CDR3 region has the DNA TGTGCCAGCAGCTCTAGACAGGGCGGGCGAGAGACCCAGTACTTC. The encoded protein is CASSSRQGGRETQYF.

The chain joins TRBV7-3 to TRBJ1-3, with TRBD1 identical over 9 bases. The CDR3 sequence is 16 residues long. V shed 5 bases and J 2 bases; nucleotides not matched to a gene: 7. Looked up from germline, CDR1 is SGHTA and CDR2 is FQGTGA. This CDR3 reads CASSPPGQGAGNTIYF. CDR3 sequence (DNA): TGTGCCAGCAGCCCCCCGGGACAGGGTGCTGGAAACACCATATATTTT.